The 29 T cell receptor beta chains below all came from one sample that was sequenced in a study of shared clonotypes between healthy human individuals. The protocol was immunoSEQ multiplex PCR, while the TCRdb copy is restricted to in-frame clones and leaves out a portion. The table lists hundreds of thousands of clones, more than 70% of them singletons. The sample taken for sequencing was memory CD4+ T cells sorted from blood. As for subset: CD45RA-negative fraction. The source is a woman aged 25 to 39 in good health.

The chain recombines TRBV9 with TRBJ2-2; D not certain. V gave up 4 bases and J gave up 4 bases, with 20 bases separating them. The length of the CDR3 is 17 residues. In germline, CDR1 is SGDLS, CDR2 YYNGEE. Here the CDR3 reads CASSPRPGNLRTGELFF. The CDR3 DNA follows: TGTGCCAGCAGCCCGAGGCCCGGTAATTTACGCACCGGGGAGCTGTTTTTT. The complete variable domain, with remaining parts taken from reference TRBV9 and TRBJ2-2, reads DSGVTQTPKHLITATGQRVTLRCSPRSGDLSVYWYQQSLDQGLQFLIQYYNGEERAKGNILERFSAQQFPDLHSELNLSSLELGDSALYFCASSPRPGNLRTGELFFGEGSRLTVL.

CDR3 sequence (DNA): TGCGCCAGCAGCCCCGCGGGGCAAAGTGACTATGGCTACACCTTC. It translates to CASSPAGQSDYGYTF. This rearrangement joins TRBV5-1 to TRBJ1-2; possible D gene TRBD1, 5 bases. From germline, CDR1 is SGHRS and CDR2 YFSETQ. V lost 4 bases and J lost 3, with 16 bases in between. CDR3 length equals 15 residues.

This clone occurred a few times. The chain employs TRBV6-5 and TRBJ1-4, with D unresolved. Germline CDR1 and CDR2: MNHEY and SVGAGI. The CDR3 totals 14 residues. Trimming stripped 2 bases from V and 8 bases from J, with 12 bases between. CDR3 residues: CASSYGDWTEKLFF. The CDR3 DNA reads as TGTGCCAGCAGTTACGGGGATTGGACGGAAAAACTGTTTTTT.

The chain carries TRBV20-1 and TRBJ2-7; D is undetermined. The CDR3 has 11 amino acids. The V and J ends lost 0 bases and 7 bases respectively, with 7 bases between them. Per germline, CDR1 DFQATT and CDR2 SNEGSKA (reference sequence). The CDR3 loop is CSARDLIEQYF. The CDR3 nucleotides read TGCAGTGCTAGAGATCTAATTGAGCAGTACTTC.

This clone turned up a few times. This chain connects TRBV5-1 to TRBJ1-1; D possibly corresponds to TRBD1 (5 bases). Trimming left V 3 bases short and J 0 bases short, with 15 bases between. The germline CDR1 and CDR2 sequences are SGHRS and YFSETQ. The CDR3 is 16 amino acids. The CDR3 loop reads CASSSRPGTVNTEAFF. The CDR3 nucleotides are TGCGCCAGCAGCTCAAGGCCCGGGACGGTGAACACTGAAGCTTTCTTT.

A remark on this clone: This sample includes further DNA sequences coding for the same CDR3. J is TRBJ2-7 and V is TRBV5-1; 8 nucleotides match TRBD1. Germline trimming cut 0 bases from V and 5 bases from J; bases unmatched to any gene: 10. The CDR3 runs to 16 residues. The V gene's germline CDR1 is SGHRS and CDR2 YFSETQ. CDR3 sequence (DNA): TGCGCCAGCAGCTTGGTCACCGGACAGGGTTCCCACGAGCAGTACTTC. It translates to CASSLVTGQGSHEQYF. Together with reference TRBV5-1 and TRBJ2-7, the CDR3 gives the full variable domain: KAGVTQTPRYLIKTRGQQVTLSCSPISGHRSVSWYQQTPGQGLQFLFEYFSETQRNKGNFPGRFSGRQFSNSRSEMNVSTLELGDSALYLCASSLVTGQGSHEQYFGPGTRLTVT.

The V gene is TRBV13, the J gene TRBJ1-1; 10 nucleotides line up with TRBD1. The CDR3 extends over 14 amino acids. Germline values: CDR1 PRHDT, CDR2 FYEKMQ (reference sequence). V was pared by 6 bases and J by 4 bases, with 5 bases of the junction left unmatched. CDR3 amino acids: CASSSGQGVTEAFF. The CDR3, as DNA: TGTGCCAGCAGTTCCGGACAGGGGGTCACTGAAGCTTTCTTT.

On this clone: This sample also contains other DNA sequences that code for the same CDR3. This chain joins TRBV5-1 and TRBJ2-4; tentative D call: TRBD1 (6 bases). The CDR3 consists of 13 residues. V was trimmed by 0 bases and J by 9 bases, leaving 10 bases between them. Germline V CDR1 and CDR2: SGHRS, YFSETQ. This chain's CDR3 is CASSLGLGGIQYF. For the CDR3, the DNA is TGCGCCAGCAGCTTGGGGTTAGGGGGCATTCAGTACTTC.

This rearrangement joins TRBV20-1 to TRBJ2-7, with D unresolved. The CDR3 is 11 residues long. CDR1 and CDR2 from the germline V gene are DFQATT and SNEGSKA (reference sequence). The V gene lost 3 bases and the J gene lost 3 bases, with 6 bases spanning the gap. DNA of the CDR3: TGCAGTGCTAGTTTTCGCTACGAGCAGTACTTC. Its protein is CSASFRYEQYF.

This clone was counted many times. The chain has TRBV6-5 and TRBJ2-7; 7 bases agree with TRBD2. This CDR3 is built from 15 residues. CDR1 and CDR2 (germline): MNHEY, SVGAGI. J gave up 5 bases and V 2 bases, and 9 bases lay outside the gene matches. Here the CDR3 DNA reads TGTGCCAGCAGTTACGGGGAGGGTAACTACAACGAGCAGTACTTC. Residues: CASSYGEGNYNEQYF.

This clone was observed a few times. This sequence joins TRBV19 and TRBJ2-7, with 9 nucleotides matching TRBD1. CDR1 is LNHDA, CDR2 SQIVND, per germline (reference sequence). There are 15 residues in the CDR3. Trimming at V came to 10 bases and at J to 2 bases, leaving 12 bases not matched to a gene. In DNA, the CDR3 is TGTGCCACAGCAGACCCGGGACAGGGTACCTACGAGCAGTACTTC. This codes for CATADPGQGTYEQYF.

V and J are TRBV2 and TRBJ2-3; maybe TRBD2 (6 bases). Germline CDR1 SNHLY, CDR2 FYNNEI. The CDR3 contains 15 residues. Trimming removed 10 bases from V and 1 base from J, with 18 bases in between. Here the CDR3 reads CAITEARGRTDTQYF. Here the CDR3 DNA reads TGTGCCATAACTGAGGCGCGGGGACGCACAGATACGCAGTATTTT.

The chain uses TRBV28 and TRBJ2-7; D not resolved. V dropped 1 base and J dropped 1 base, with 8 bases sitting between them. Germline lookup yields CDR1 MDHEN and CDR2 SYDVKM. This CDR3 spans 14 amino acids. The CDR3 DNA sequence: TGTGCCAGCAGTTTATTCCAGGATTCCTACGAGCAGTACTTC. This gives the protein CASSLFQDSYEQYF.

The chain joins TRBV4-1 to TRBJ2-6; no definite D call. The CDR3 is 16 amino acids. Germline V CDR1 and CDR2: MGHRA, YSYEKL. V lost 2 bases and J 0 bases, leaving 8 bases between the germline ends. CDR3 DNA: TGCGCCAGCAGCCAATCACAGCTCTCTGGGGCCAACGTCCTGACTTTC. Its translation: CASSQSQLSGANVLTF.

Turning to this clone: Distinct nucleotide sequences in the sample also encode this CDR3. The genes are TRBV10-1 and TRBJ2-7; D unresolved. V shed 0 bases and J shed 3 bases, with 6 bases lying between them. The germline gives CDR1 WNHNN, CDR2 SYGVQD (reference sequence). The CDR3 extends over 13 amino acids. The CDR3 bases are TGCGCCAGCAGTGAGTCATGGGGCTACGAGCAGTACTTC. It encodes CASSESWGYEQYF.

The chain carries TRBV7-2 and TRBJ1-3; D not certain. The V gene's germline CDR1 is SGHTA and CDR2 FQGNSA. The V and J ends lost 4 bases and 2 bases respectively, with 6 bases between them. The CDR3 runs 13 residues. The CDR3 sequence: CASSSQTGNTIYF. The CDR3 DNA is TGTGCCAGCAGCTCCCAAACTGGAAACACCATATATTTT. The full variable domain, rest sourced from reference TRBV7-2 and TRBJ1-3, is GAGVSQSPSNKVTEKGKDVELRCDPISGHTALYWYRQSLGQGLEFLIYFQGNSAPDKSGLPSDRFSAERTGGSVSTLTIQRTQQEDSAVYLCASSSQTGNTIYFGEGSWLTVV.

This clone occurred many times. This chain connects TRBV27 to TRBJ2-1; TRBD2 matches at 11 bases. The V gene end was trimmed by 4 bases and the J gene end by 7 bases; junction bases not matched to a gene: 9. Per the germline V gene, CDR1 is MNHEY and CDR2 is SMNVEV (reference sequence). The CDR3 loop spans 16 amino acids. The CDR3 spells CASSSLAGGGWNEQFF. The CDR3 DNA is TGTGCCAGCAGTTCCTTAGCGGGAGGGGGTTGGAATGAGCAGTTCTTC.

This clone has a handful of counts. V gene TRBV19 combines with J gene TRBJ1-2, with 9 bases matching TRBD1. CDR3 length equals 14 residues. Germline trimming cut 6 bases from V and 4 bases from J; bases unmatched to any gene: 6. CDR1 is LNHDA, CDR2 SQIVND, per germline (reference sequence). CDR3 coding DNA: TGTGCCAGTAGCCCCGGGACAGGGTCCTATGGCTACACCTTC. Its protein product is CASSPGTGSYGYTF.

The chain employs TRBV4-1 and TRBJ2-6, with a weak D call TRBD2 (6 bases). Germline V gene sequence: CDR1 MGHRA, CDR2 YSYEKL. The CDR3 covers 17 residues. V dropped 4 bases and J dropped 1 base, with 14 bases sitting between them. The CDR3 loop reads CASSPSRRGSGANVLTF. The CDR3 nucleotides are TGCGCCAGCAGCCCCAGCAGGCGGGGTTCTGGGGCCAACGTCCTGACTTTC.

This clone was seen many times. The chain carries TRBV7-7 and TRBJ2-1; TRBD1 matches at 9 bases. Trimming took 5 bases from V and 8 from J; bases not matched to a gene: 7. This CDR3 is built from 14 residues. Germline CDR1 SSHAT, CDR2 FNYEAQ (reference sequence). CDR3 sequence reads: CASSPGQGTDEQFF. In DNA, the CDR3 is TGTGCCAGCAGCCCGGGACAGGGTACGGATGAGCAGTTCTTC. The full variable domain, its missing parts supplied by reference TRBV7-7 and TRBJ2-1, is GAGVSQSPRYKVTKRGQDVTLRCDPISSHATLYWYQQALGQGPEFLTYFNYEAQPDKSGLPSDRFSAERPEGSISTLTIQRTEQRDSAMYRCASSPGQGTDEQFFGPGTRLTVL.

CDR3 in amino acids: CASSSAGGQGNQPQHF. The CDR3 DNA reads TGTGCCAGCAGCTCTGCCGGGGGGCAGGGCAATCAGCCCCAGCATTTT. The chain joins TRBV28 to TRBJ1-5; possibly TRBD1 for D (6 bases). This CDR3 has 16 amino acids. The V and J ends lost 6 bases and 2 bases respectively, with 17 bases between them. Germline CDR1 reads MDHEN; CDR2 reads SYDVKM.

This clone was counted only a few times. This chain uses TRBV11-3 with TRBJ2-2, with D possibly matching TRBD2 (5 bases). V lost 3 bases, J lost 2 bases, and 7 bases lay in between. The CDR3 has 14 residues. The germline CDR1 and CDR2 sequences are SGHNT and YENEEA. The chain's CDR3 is CASSFRGNTGELFF. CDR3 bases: TGTGCCAGCAGCTTCCGGGGTAACACCGGGGAGCTGTTTTTT.

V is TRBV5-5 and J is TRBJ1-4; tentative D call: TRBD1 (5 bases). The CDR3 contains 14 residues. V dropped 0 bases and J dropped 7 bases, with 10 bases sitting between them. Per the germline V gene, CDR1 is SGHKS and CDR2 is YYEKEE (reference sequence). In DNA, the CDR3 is TGTGCCAGCAGCTTGGTTCAGGGTATTGAAAAACTGTTTTTT. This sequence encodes CASSLVQGIEKLFF.

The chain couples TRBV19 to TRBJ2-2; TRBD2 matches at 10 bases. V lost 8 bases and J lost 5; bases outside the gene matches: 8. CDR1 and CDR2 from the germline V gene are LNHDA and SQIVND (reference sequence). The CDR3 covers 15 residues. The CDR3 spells CASGDLAGVTGELFF. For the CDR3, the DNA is TGTGCCAGTGGAGATCTAGCGGGAGTTACCGGGGAGCTGTTTTTT. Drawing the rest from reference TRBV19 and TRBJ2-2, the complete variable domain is DGGITQSPKYLFRKEGQNVTLSCEQNLNHDAMYWYRQDPGQGLRLIYYSQIVNDFQKGDIAEGYSVSREKKESFPLTVTSAQKNPTAFYLCASGDLAGVTGELFFGEGSRLTVL.

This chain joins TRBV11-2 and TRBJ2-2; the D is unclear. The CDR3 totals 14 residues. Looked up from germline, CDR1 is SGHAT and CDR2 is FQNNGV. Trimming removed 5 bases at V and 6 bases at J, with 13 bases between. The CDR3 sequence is CASSPQLGPGELFF. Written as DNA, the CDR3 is TGTGCCAGCAGCCCACAGCTAGGTCCCGGGGAGCTGTTTTTT. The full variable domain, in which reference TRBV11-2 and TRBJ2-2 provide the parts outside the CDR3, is EAGVAQSPRYKIIEKRQSVAFWCNPISGHATLYWYQQILGQGPKLLIQFQNNGVVDDSQLPKDRFSAERLKGVDSTLKIQPAKLEDSAVYLCASSPQLGPGELFFGEGSRLTVL.

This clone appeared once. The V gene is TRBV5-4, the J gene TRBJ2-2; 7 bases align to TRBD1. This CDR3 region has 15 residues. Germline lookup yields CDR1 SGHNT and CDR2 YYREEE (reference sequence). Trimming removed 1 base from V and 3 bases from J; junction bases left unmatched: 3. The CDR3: CASSLTGVDTGELFF. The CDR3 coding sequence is TGTGCCAGCAGCTTGACAGGGGTTGACACCGGGGAGCTGTTTTTT.

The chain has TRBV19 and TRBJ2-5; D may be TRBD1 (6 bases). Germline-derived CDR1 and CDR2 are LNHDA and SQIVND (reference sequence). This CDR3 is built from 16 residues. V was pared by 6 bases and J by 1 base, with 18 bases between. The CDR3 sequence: CASSPQGPPLQETQYF. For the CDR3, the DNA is TGTGCCAGTAGCCCGCAGGGGCCCCCACTCCAAGAGACCCAGTACTTC.

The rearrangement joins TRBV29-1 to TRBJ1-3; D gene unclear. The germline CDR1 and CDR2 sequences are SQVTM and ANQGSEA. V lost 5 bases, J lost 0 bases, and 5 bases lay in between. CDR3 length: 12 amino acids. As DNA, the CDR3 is TGCAGCGTTTGGACCTCTGGAAACACCATATATTTT. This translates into CSVWTSGNTIYF.

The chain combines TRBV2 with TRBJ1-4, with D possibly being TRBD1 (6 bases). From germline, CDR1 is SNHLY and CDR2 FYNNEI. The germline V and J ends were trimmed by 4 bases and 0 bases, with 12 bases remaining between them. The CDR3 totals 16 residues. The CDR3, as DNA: TGTGCCAGCAGTGCAGGGACATATCCAACTAATGAAAAACTGTTTTTT. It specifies CASSAGTYPTNEKLFF.